This T cell receptor beta chain was retrieved from a study of OX40 agonist ivuxolimab in advanced cancers. In the study overall: Partial responses were observed in three patients, of whom one had hepatocellular carcinoma and two had cutaneous melanoma.

General study points: Nonresponders included some who also had low normalized T-cell clonal expansion. Among T cells, CD8+ cells averaged more expanded clones than CD4+ cells.

It was autoimmune disease history or systemic immunosuppression that excluded patients. About this clone itself: Its antigen remains unidentified.

TCRdb's copy holds only in-frame clones and misses some; the assay was immunoSEQ multiplex PCR. The table lists about 110,000 clones, approximately 89% of them singletons. The sample consisted of CD4+ or CD8+ T cells sorted from blood, taken in a trial of the OX40 agonist ivuxolimab. The sequence was obtained from an adult with an advanced solid tumor such as melanoma, head and neck, liver or kidney cancer.

The CDR3 reads CASSRTANTEAFF. The CDR3 bases are TGTGCCAGCAGCCGGACAGCCAACACTGAAGCTTTCTTT. This chain uses TRBV7-2 with TRBJ1-1, with D possibly matching TRBD1 (6 bases). Trimming pared 5 bases from V and 2 bases from J, leaving 9 bases between. CDR1 SGHTA and CDR2 FQGNSA come from the germline V gene. The CDR3 covers 13 residues.